This is a list of T cell receptor beta chains from one sample in a study of blood T cells in healthy people across ages. TCRdb independently ran MiXCR on the 5' RACE reads; one entry per CDR3 protein. The table shows fewer than 650,000 distinct CDR3 sequences, with about a quarter occurring only once. The same sample was also studied in work on T cells of mothers and their children.

The sequenced sample was blood. The receptors originated from a boy aged 2-15 years in good health. Both conserved end residues are part of each CDR3. Fields, in order: J gene, V gene, clone size, D gene, CDR3 DNA, CDR3 protein. The D gene is left open where the match is weak. Clone size is given for some rows only: seen once, a few or many times, or a class if the clone is expanded.

>TRBJ2-1|TRBV11-2|few|-
TGTGCCAGCCGGCCGCGGGATCCCTACAATGAGCAGTTCTTC
CASRPRDPYNEQFF
>TRBJ2-7|TRBV18|-|TRBD1
TGTGCCAGCTCAGACAGGGTTGCCTACGAGCAGTACTTC
CASSDRVAYEQYF
>TRBJ2-5|TRBV4-3|few|TRBD2
TGCGCCAGCAGCCTCGGACTAGCGGGAGTCGAAGCGGGAGAGACCCAGTACTTC
CASSLGLAGVEAGETQYF
>TRBJ2-5|TRBV2|few|-
TGTGCCAGCAATACACAGGACCCCTTAGAGACCCAGTACTTC
CASNTQDPLETQYF
>TRBJ2-2|TRBV12-3/TRBV12-4|-|-
TGTGCCAGCTCGCTAGAGGAGGGCGGGGAGCTGTTTTTT
CASSLEEGGELFF
>TRBJ2-7|TRBV20-1|-|TRBD1
TGCAGTGCTAGGGAGACAGGGAATCGTTACGAGCAGTACTTC
CSARETGNRYEQYF
>TRBJ1-5|TRBV6-2/TRBV6-3|many|-
TGTGCCAGCAGGAAGGGACCTTATAGCAATCAGCCCCAGCATTTT
CASRKGPYSNQPQHF
>TRBJ2-2|TRBV7-2|few|TRBD1
TGTGCCAGCGGGCGGGGACAGGGGAAAACGAACACCGGGGAGCTGTTTTTT
CASGRGQGKTNTGELFF
>TRBJ2-3|TRBV9|-|-
TGTGCCAGCAGCGTAGACGGGCAGGCCAACACAGATACGCAGTATTTT
CASSVDGQANTDTQYF
>TRBJ2-7|TRBV4-3|-|TRBD1
TGCGCCAGCAGCCAAGATCACAGGGGGTCCTACGAGCAGTACTTC
CASSQDHRGSYEQYF
>TRBJ2-7|TRBV6-5|few|TRBD2
TGTGCCAGCAGAAGGGGACTAGCGGCCTACGAGCAGTACTTC
CASRRGLAAYEQYF
>TRBJ2-1|TRBV27|few|-
TGTGCCAGCTCGCACCAAGACAATGAGCAGTTCTTC
CASSHQDNEQFF
>TRBJ2-3|TRBV4-3|once|TRBD2
TGCGCCAGCAGCCAGAGAGGACTAGCGACAGATACGCAGTATTTT
CASSQRGLATDTQYF
>TRBJ1-5|TRBV6-5|-|-
TGTGCCAGCAGTTACCGGGGATTCGATCAGCCCCAGCATTTT
CASSYRGFDQPQHF